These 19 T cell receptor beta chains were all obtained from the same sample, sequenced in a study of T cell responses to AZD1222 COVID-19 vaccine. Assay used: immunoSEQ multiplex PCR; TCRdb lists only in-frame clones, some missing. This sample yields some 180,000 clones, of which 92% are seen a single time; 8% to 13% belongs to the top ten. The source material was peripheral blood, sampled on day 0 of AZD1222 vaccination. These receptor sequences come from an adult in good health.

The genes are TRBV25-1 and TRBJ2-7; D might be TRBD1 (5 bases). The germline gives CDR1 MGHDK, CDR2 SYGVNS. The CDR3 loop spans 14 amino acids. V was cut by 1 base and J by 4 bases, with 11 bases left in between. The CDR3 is CASSESGREYEQYV. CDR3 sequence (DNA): TGTGCCAGCAGTGAATCGGGCAGGGAATACGAGCAGTACGTC.

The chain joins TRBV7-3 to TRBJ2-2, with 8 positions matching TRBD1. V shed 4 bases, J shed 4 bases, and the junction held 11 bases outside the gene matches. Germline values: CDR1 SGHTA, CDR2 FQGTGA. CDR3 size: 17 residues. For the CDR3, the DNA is TGTGCCAGCAGCTCTTTTACCGGGACAGGAGCCACCGGGGAGCTGTTTTTT. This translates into CASSSFTGTGATGELFF.

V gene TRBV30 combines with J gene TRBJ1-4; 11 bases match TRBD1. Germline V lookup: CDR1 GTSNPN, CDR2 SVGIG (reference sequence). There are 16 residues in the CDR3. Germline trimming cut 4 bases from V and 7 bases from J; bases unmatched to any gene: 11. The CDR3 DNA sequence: TGTGCCTGGACATCCGGGACAGGGGGAGTCGGTGAAAAACTGTTTTTT. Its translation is CAWTSGTGGVGEKLFF. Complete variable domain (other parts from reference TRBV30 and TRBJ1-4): SQTIHQWPATLVQPVGSPLSLECTVEGTSNPNLYWYRQAAGRGLQLLFYSVGIGQISSEVPQNLSASRPQDRQFILSSKKLLLSDSGFYLCAWTSGTGGVGEKLFFGSGTQLSVL.

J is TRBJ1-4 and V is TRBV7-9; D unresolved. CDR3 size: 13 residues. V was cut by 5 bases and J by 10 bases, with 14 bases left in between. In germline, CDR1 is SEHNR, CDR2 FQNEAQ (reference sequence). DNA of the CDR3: TGTGCCAGCAGCCCCGTCGGGCTAGGAAAACTGTTTTTT. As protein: CASSPVGLGKLFF.

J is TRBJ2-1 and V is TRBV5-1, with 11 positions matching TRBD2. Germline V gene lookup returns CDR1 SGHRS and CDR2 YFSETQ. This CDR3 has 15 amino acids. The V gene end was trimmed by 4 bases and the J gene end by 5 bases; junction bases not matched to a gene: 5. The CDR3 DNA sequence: TGCGCCAGCAGCCCGAGACTAGCGGGAAACAATGAGCAGTTCTTC. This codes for CASSPRLAGNNEQFF.

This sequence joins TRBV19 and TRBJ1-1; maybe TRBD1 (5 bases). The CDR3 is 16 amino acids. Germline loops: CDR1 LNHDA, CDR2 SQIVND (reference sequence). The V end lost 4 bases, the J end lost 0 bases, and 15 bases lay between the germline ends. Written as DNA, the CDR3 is TGTGCCAGTAGTAAGGGACTCCAGACCATGAACACTGAAGCTTTCTTT. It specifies CASSKGLQTMNTEAFF.

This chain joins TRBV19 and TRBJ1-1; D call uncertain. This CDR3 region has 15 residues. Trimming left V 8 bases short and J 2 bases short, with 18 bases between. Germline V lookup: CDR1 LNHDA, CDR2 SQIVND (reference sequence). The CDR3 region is CASRRLGHQNTEAFF. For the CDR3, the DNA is TGTGCCAGTCGAAGGTTAGGCCACCAAAACACTGAAGCTTTCTTT.

CDR3 coding DNA: TGTGCCAGCACTCTAAGATCCGGGACAGGGTACGAGCAGTACTTC. Translated, it gives CASTLRSGTGYEQYF. This sequence joins TRBV11-2 and TRBJ2-7; the match to TRBD1 covers 9 bases. The CDR3 sequence is 15 residues long. CDR1 SGHAT and CDR2 FQNNGV come from the germline V gene. V trimming: 7 bases; J trimming: 4 bases; junction bases outside the gene matches: 11.

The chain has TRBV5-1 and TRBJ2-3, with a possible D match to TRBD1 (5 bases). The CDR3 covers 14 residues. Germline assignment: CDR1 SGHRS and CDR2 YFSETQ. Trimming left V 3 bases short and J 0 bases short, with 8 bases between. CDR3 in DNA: TGCGCCAGCAGCTGGAGACAGAGCACAGATACGCAGTATTTT. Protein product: CASSWRQSTDTQYF.

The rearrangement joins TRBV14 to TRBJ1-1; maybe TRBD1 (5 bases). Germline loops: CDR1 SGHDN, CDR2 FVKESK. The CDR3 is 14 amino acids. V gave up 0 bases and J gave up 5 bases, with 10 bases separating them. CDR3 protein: CASSQDPGGTEAFF. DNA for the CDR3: TGTGCCAGCAGCCAAGATCCGGGGGGTACTGAAGCTTTCTTT.

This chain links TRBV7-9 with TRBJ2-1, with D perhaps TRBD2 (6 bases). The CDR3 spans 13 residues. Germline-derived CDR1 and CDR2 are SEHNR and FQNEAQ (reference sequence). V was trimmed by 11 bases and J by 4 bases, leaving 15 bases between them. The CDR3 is CASLGLPYNEQFF. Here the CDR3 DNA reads TGTGCCTCTTTGGGACTCCCATACAATGAGCAGTTCTTC.

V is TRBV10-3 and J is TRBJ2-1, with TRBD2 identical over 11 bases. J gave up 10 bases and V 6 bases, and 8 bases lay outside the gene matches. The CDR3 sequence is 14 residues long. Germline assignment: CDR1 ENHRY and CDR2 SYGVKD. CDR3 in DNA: TGTGCCATCAGGGCGACTAGCGGGGCAGGAGAGCAGTTCTTC. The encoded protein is CAIRATSGAGEQFF.

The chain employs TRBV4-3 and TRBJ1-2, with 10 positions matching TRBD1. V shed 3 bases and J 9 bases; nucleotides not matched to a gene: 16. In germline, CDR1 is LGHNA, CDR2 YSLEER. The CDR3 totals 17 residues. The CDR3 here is CASSQGLPGQGSMSYTF. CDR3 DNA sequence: TGCGCCAGCAGCCAGGGGCTTCCGGGACAGGGGTCTATGAGCTACACCTTC.

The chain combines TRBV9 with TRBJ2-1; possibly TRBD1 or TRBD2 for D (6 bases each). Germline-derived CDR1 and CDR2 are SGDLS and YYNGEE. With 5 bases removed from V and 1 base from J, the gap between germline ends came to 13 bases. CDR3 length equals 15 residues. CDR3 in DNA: TGTGCCAGCAGGGGGGGCAGGGATTCCTACAATGAGCAGTTCTTC. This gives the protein CASRGGRDSYNEQFF.

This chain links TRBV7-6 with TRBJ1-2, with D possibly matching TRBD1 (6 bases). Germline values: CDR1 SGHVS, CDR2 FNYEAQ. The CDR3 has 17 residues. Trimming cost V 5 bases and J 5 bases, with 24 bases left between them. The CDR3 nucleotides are TGTGCCAGCAGCCAGTCCACAGGGTTCCCCGGTGGGTATGGCTACACCTTC. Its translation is CASSQSTGFPGGYGYTF. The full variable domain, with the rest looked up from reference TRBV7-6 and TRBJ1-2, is GAGVSQSPRYKVTKRGQDVALRCDPISGHVSLYWYRQALGQGPEFLTYFNYEAQQDKSGLPNDRFSAERPEGSISTLTIQRTEQRDSAMYRCASSQSTGFPGGYGYTFGSGTRLTVV.

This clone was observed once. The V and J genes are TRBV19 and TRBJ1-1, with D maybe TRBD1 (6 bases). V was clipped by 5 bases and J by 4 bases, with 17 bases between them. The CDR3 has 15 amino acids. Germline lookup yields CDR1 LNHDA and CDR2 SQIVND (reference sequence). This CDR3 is CASSLTGGGSTEAFF. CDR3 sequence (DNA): TGTGCCAGTAGTCTAACCGGAGGGGGGTCCACTGAAGCTTTCTTT.

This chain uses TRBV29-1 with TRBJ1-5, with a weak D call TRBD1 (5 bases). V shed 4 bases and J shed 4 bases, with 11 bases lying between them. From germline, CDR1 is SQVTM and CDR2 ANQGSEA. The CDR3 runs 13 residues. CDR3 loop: CSVAREINQPQHF. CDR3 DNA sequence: TGCAGCGTTGCCAGGGAAATAAATCAGCCCCAGCATTTT.

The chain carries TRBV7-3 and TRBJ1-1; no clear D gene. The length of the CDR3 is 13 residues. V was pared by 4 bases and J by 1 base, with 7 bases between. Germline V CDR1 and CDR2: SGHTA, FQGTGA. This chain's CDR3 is CASSSQWNTEAFF. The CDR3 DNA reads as TGTGCCAGCAGCTCCCAATGGAACACTGAAGCTTTCTTT.

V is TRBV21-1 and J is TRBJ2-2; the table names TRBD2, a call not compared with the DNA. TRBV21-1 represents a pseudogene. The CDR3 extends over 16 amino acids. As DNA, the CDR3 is TGTGCCAGCATCGGACTAGCGGGAGGGCGCTCCGGGGAGCTGTTTTTT. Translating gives CASIGLAGGRSGELFF.